Following are 27 T cell receptor beta chains from one sample sequenced in a study of T cells after yellow fever vaccination. TCRdb re-called the 5' RACE reads with MiXCR, one entry per CDR3 protein. The profile shows about 340,000 distinct CDR3 sequences, 3.5% to 4.5% of them singletons. Sample: PBMCs, taken 5 days after the yellow fever booster vaccination. The receptors were sampled from a man between 18 and 35 years old who received the YFV17D yellow fever vaccine.

The sample holds many counts of this clonotype. The CDR3 DNA reads as TGTGCCAGCTCACAAGGAGACGGGGATAACTATGGCTACACCTTC. This codes for CASSQGDGDNYGYTF. The chain uses TRBV18 and TRBJ1-2; D not resolved. The ends were cut back, 4 bases at V and 1 base at J, with 13 bases in the middle. This CDR3 comprises 15 residues. The germline V gene has CDR1 KGHSH and CDR2 LQKENI.

The CDR3 is CASSLTGGWKTQYF. In nucleotides, the CDR3 is TGTGCCAGCAGCTTAACTGGCGGCTGGAAGACCCAGTACTTC. The chain joins TRBV7-9 to TRBJ2-5; D uncertain. With 2 bases removed from V and 6 bases from J, the gap between germline ends came to 13 bases. CDR1 and CDR2 (germline): SEHNR, FQNEAQ (reference sequence). This CDR3 has 14 residues.

The V call is TRBV3-1, the J call TRBJ2-5; 9 nucleotides align to TRBD2. The CDR3 sequence is 14 residues long. J was trimmed by 7 bases and V by 5 bases; bases with no gene match: 8. Germline CDR1 is LGHDT and CDR2 is YNNKEL (reference sequence). For the CDR3, the DNA is TGTGCCAGCAGCGCGGGGGGGCAGGGAGGGACCCAGTACTTC. Translation gives CASSAGGQGGTQYF.

This clonotype has ten or more counts. The genes are TRBV7-6 and TRBJ1-1; possible D gene TRBD1, 5 bases. Trimming took off 0 bases at V and 12 bases at J, with 14 bases between the two ends. CDR3 size: 13 residues. CDR1 SGHVS and CDR2 FNYEAQ come from the germline V gene. The CDR3 nucleotides are TGTGCCAGCAGCTTAGCGACAGAGGGGCCACCTTTCTTT. This translates into CASSLATEGPPFF.

This clonotype was counted many times. The chain is built from TRBV4-3 and TRBJ2-1, with D unresolved. Germline CDR1 is LGHNA and CDR2 is YSLEER. Between the trimmed V and J ends, which lost 0 bases and 6 bases, there was a span of 15 bases. CDR3 size: 16 residues. The CDR3 nucleotides are TGCGCCAGCAGCCAAGAGTTGGCCACGGGTGGCAATGAGCAGTTCTTC. It specifies CASSQELATGGNEQFF.

The sample holds a few counts of this clonotype. The V gene is TRBV19, the J gene TRBJ2-7, with D tentatively TRBD1 (6 bases). There are 12 residues in the CDR3. V was cut by 5 bases and J by 6 bases, with 11 bases left in between. The germline V gene encodes CDR1 LNHDA and CDR2 SQIVND (reference sequence). CDR3 bases: TGTGCCAGTAGTGACCAGGGGAGCGAGCAGTACGTC. It codes for CASSDQGSEQYV.

This clonotype was found a few times. The V call is TRBV6-5, the J call TRBJ2-2, with D unresolved. V gave up 2 bases and J gave up 5 bases, with 15 bases separating them. The germline V gene encodes CDR1 MNHEY and CDR2 SVGAGI. This CDR3 has 16 amino acids. The CDR3 coding sequence is TGTGCCAGCAGTTACGGTTCCGGGCTGAGTACCGGGGAGCTGTTTTTT. Encoded protein: CASSYGSGLSTGELFF.

This clonotype was counted only a few times. The rearrangement uses TRBV11-2 and TRBJ2-1; D possibly matches TRBD1 or TRBD2 (5 bases each). The CDR3 sequence is 13 residues long. The V end lost 8 bases, the J end lost 4 bases, and 12 bases lay between the germline ends. The germline gives CDR1 SGHAT, CDR2 FQNNGV. The chain's CDR3 is CASLLGAYNEQFF. CDR3 coding DNA: TGTGCCAGCTTACTCGGGGCTTACAATGAGCAGTTCTTC.

V gene TRBV20-1 combines with J gene TRBJ2-3; D gene uncertain. The CDR3 sequence is 12 residues long. Germline CDR1 and CDR2: DFQATT and SNEGSKA (reference sequence). Trimming removed 6 bases from V and 4 bases from J, with 11 bases in between. The CDR3 DNA is TGCAGTGCCCAATTAAGGGCAGATACGCAGTATTTT. It translates to CSAQLRADTQYF.

This clonotype was found many times. The CDR3 loop is CASSWDGVYGAGNEQFF. CDR3 DNA: TGTGCCAGCAGTTGGGACGGTGTTTACGGGGCCGGTAATGAGCAGTTCTTC. J is TRBJ2-1 and V is TRBV27, with D perhaps assigned TRBD1 or TRBD2 (5 bases each). The CDR3 is 17 residues long. Looked up from germline, CDR1 is MNHEY and CDR2 is SMNVEV (reference sequence). V was trimmed by 4 bases and J by 7 bases, leaving 23 bases between them.

The sample holds a few counts of this clonotype. The chain links TRBV18 to TRBJ2-6; D is perhaps TRBD1 (6 bases). There are 15 residues in the CDR3. The germline V and J ends were trimmed by 4 bases and 1 base, with 8 bases remaining between them. Germline values: CDR1 KGHSH, CDR2 LQKENI. The CDR3 here is CASSQTGSGANVLTF. The CDR3, as DNA: TGTGCCAGCTCACAAACAGGGTCTGGGGCCAACGTCCTGACTTTC.

This clonotype occurred a few times. The chain uses TRBV4-2 and TRBJ1-2; D gene ambiguous. Trimming pared 3 bases from V and 3 bases from J, leaving 14 bases between. CDR1 and CDR2 from the germline V gene are LGHNA and YNFKEQ. The CDR3 has 15 residues. The DNA of the CDR3 is TGTGCCAGCAGCCACGAACGGGAAAGGGACTATGGCTACACCTTC. Its translation is CASSHERERDYGYTF.

This clonotype was seen repeatedly, ten times or more. The chain uses TRBV7-9 and TRBJ2-2, with D unclear. CDR1 is SEHNR and CDR2 is FQNEAQ in the germline V gene (reference sequence). The V end was cut by 5 bases, the J end by 9 bases, with 19 bases between. This CDR3 contains 15 residues. The CDR3: CASSTGTFMARELFF. CDR3 DNA sequence: TGTGCCAGCAGCACCGGTACATTTATGGCCCGGGAGCTGTTTTTT.

This clonotype was seen a few times. This rearrangement joins TRBV7-2 to TRBJ2-3, with D possibly being TRBD1 or TRBD2 (6 bases each). V lost 3 bases and J lost 5, with 21 bases in between. The CDR3 contains 17 residues. Germline CDR1 reads SGHTA; CDR2 reads FQGNSA. CDR3 DNA sequence: TGTGCCAGCAGCTTTGGGCCCTCAGGGGCTAGCGTAGATACGCAGTATTTT. Protein product: CASSFGPSGASVDTQYF.

The table lists this clonotype with a few counts. The CDR3 loop is CSARPSWRGTITDTQYF. CDR3 in DNA: TGCAGTGCTAGGCCCTCCTGGCGGGGGACGATCACAGATACGCAGTATTTT. V and J are TRBV20-1 and TRBJ2-3; TRBD2 matches 7 bases. CDR1 is DFQATT, CDR2 SNEGSKA, per germline (reference sequence). This CDR3 is 17 amino acids long. The trim removed 3 bases at V and 2 bases at J, leaving 14 bases unmatched.

A few counts support this clonotype. V gene TRBV2 combines with J gene TRBJ1-1; no clear D. This CDR3 is 15 amino acids long. V gave up 6 bases and J gave up 5 bases, with 19 bases separating them. The germline CDR1 and CDR2 sequences are SNHLY and FYNNEI. The CDR3 sequence is CASSQEADEITEAFF. The DNA of the CDR3 is TGTGCCAGCAGCCAGGAGGCAGATGAAATAACTGAAGCTTTCTTT.

This chain uses TRBV4-2 with TRBJ1-2; 11 bases map to TRBD1. J gave up 10 bases and V 5 bases, and 6 bases lay outside the gene matches. The V gene's germline CDR1 is LGHNA and CDR2 YNFKEQ. The CDR3 has 13 amino acids. The CDR3 protein is CASSYRTGGAYTF. The CDR3 DNA is TGTGCCAGCAGCTACCGGACAGGGGGCGCCTACACCTTC.

The genes are TRBV6-1 and TRBJ1-2; D is undetermined. Trimming took 7 bases from V and 7 from J, leaving 19 bases between them. The length of the CDR3 is 14 residues. CDR1 and CDR2 from the germline V gene are MNHNS and SASEGT. The CDR3 here is CASTPRGQARGYTF. CDR3 DNA sequence: TGTGCCAGCACCCCTAGAGGGCAGGCGCGTGGCTACACCTTC.

The chain employs TRBV5-1 and TRBJ2-1, with TRBD1 identical over 7 bases. Germline V gives CDR1 SGHRS, CDR2 YFSETQ. V shed 4 bases and J 0 bases; nucleotides not matched to a gene: 10. This CDR3 spans 17 amino acids. Written as DNA, the CDR3 is TGCGCCAGCAGCCGTGACCAGGGGGTAACCTCCTACAATGAGCAGTTCTTC. It is translated as CASSRDQGVTSYNEQFF.

This clonotype was seen at least ten times. This chain connects TRBV6-5 to TRBJ2-1, with 7 bases lining up with TRBD2. This CDR3 spans 15 amino acids. Per germline, CDR1 MNHEY and CDR2 SVGAGI. The V gene end was trimmed by 2 bases and the J gene end by 2 bases; junction bases not matched to a gene: 3. For the CDR3, the DNA is TGTGCCAGCAGTTACGGGGCGGGGGCCTACAATGAGCAGTTCTTC. Translating it yields CASSYGAGAYNEQFF.

The chain recombines TRBV7-8 with TRBJ2-3; 11 bases map to TRBD2. Germline V gives CDR1 SGHVS, CDR2 FQNEAQ. The CDR3 runs to 15 residues. The junction had 11 bases not matched to a gene; V was cut back by 9 bases and J by 6 bases. CDR3 nucleotides: TGTGCCAGTGGGGATAGCGGGGGGGCCTCGGATACGCAGTATTTT. This encodes CASGDSGGASDTQYF.

The V call is TRBV9, the J call TRBJ1-1; D remains ambiguous. V was pared by 7 bases and J by 3 bases, with 10 bases between. Per the germline V gene, CDR1 is SGDLS and CDR2 is YYNGEE. The CDR3 extends over 12 amino acids. CDR3 nucleotides: TGTGCCAGCGGAAGTGGGGACACTGAAGCTTTCTTT. It is translated as CASGSGDTEAFF.

Notes on this clonotype: This could be a read error, since a much larger clone is one nucleotide away. The chain carries TRBV9 and TRBJ2-3, with D possibly called TRBD1 or TRBD2 (6 bases each). Deletions cut 1 base from V and 4 bases from J, with 16 bases between. Germline CDR1 is SGDLS and CDR2 is YYNGEE. This CDR3 is 16 amino acids long. The CDR3: CASSVFPGEVSDTQYF. The CDR3 DNA is TGTGCCAGCAGCGTATTCCCAGGGGAGGTTTCAGATACGCAGTATTTT. The variable domain in full, completed from reference TRBV9 and TRBJ2-3, reads DSGVTQTPKHLITATGQRVTLRCSPRSGDLSVYWYQQSLDQGLQFLIQYYNGEERAKGNILERFSAQQFPDLHSELNLSSLELGDSALYFCASSVFPGEVSDTQYFGPGTRLTVL.

This clonotype was detected many times. The V call is TRBV5-1, the J call TRBJ1-1, with TRBD1 matching 9 bases. The CDR3 covers 14 residues. The V gene end was trimmed by 2 bases and the J gene end by 5 bases; junction bases not matched to a gene: 4. Germline V CDR1 and CDR2: SGHRS, YFSETQ. CDR3 sequence: CASSFPDRGTEAFF. The CDR3 bases are TGCGCCAGCAGCTTCCCCGACAGGGGGACTGAAGCTTTCTTT.

This chain connects TRBV20-1 to TRBJ2-1; TRBD2 aligns across 13 bases. Looked up from germline, CDR1 is DFQATT and CDR2 is SNEGSKA (reference sequence). This CDR3 region has 16 residues. V was pared by 5 bases and J by 0 bases, with 4 bases of the junction left unmatched. The CDR3 DNA follows: TGCAGTGCTCGGACTAGCGGGGGTGACTCCTACAATGAGCAGTTCTTC. It codes for CSARTSGGDSYNEQFF.

V and J are TRBV5-4 and TRBJ2-7; D may be TRBD1 (6 bases). This CDR3 contains 15 residues. Germline V lookup: CDR1 SGHNT, CDR2 YYREEE (reference sequence). Trimming stripped 4 bases from V and 6 bases from J, with 20 bases between. The CDR3 protein is CASSPPTGRQVEQYF. The CDR3 coding sequence is TGTGCCAGCAGCCCCCCGACAGGACGCCAGGTCGAGCAGTACTTC.

The chain couples TRBV7-2 to TRBJ1-6, with TRBD1 matching 10 bases. Germline lookup yields CDR1 SGHTA and CDR2 FQGNSA. V shed 4 bases and J 9 bases; nucleotides not matched to a gene: 9. The CDR3 spans 16 residues. The CDR3 reads CASSSGQGGDSSPLHF. The CDR3 DNA reads as TGTGCCAGCAGCTCCGGACAGGGGGGAGATAGTTCACCCCTCCACTTT. Full variable domain (rest looked up from reference TRBV7-2 and TRBJ1-6): GAGVSQSPSNKVTEKGKDVELRCDPISGHTALYWYRQSLGQGLEFLIYFQGNSAPDKSGLPSDRFSAERTGGSVSTLTIQRTQQEDSAVYLCASSSGQGGDSSPLHFGNGTRLTVT.